The 27 T cell receptor beta chains presented below share a single source sample, sequenced in a study of T cell repertoires in ileal Crohn's disease. Repertoires were generated with immunoSEQ multiplex PCR, while TCRdb's copy carries only in-frame clones and drops some. Among over 9,500 clones listed, about 80% were seen once. The material sequenced was ileal tissue. The receptors were sampled from an adult with Crohn's disease.

This chain links TRBV30 with TRBJ1-3; D is undetermined. CDR3 size: 14 residues. The germline V and J ends were trimmed by 5 bases and 4 bases, with 15 bases remaining between them. Germline V gives CDR1 GTSNPN, CDR2 SVGIG (reference sequence). The CDR3 spells CAWGRSLVGNTIYF. CDR3 bases: TGTGCCTGGGGAAGGAGTTTGGTCGGAAACACCATATATTTT.

The chain carries TRBV7-9 and TRBJ1-4, with D tentatively TRBD1 (5 bases). Germline V gives CDR1 SEHNR, CDR2 FQNEAQ (reference sequence). CDR3 length: 15 residues. Trimming took 5 bases from V and 8 from J, leaving 18 bases between them. CDR3 DNA sequence: TGTGCCAGCAGCCCTGACAGTTGGTTGGGCGAAAAACTGTTTTTT. It codes for CASSPDSWLGEKLFF. Combining the CDR3 with reference TRBV7-9 and TRBJ1-4 gives the whole variable domain DTGVSQNPRHKITKRGQNVTFRCDPISEHNRLYWYRQTLGQGPEFLTYFQNEAQLEKSRLLSDRFSAERPKGSFSTLEIQRTEQGDSAMYLCASSPDSWLGEKLFFGSGTQLSVL.

Only one count was recorded for this clone. The chain uses TRBV29-1 and TRBJ2-1; 7 bases align to TRBD1. The V segment lost 3 bases and the J segment 5 bases; nucleotides outside the gene matches: 13. Looked up from germline, CDR1 is SQVTM and CDR2 is ANQGSEA. The CDR3 loop spans 16 amino acids. CDR3 in DNA: TGCAGCGTTGACGCCGCCAGCCGGGACAGTGACAATGAGCAGTTCTTC. Its protein product is CSVDAASRDSDNEQFF.

The genes are TRBV5-1 and TRBJ2-7, with a possible D match to TRBD2 (6 bases). The germline gives CDR1 SGHRS, CDR2 YFSETQ. Between the trimmed V and J ends, which lost 2 bases and 0 bases, there was a span of 21 bases. This CDR3 has 18 residues. CDR3 bases: TGCGCCAGCAGCTTTAACTCCGGGGGAGTAGGACCCTCCTACGAGCAGTACTTC. This sequence encodes CASSFNSGGVGPSYEQYF. The full variable domain, in which reference TRBV5-1 and TRBJ2-7 provide the parts outside the CDR3, is KAGVTQTPRYLIKTRGQQVTLSCSPISGHRSVSWYQQTPGQGLQFLFEYFSETQRNKGNFPGRFSGRQFSNSRSEMNVSTLELGDSALYLCASSFNSGGVGPSYEQYFGPGTRLTVT.

This clone was seen only a few times. V usage is TRBV5-6 and J usage is TRBJ1-2, with 10 bases aligning to TRBD1. V trimming: 2 bases; J trimming: 2 bases; junction bases outside the gene matches: 6. Germline V gives CDR1 SGHDT, CDR2 YYEEEE. The CDR3 sequence is 16 residues long. The CDR3 spells CASSLIGTGENYGYTF. CDR3 in DNA: TGTGCCAGCAGCTTAATAGGGACAGGGGAAAACTATGGCTACACCTTC.

The chain couples TRBV5-4 to TRBJ2-7; the match to TRBD2 covers 13 bases. The V gene end was trimmed by 4 bases and the J gene end by 5 bases; junction bases not matched to a gene: 9. This CDR3 is 16 amino acids long. The V gene's germline CDR1 is SGHNT and CDR2 YYREEE (reference sequence). The CDR3 loop is CASSRGTSGDPHEQYF. In nucleotides, the CDR3 is TGTGCCAGCAGCCGCGGGACTAGCGGGGACCCCCACGAGCAGTACTTC.

This chain's CDR3 is CASSTRQGSDEQYF. DNA of the CDR3: TGTGCCAGCAGTACCCGACAGGGATCGGACGAGCAGTACTTC. V and J are TRBV28 and TRBJ2-7; 7 bases map to TRBD1. The germline CDR1 and CDR2 sequences are MDHEN and SYDVKM. This CDR3 spans 14 amino acids. With V trimmed by 5 bases and J by 5 bases, 9 bases remained unmatched.

The J gene is TRBJ2-7, the V gene TRBV14; D is uncertain. This CDR3 spans 16 amino acids. Germline V gene sequence: CDR1 SGHDN, CDR2 FVKESK. V lost 1 base, J lost 0 bases, and 13 bases lay in between. The CDR3 nucleotides read TGTGCCAGCAGCCAAGGGAGAACACGGAGCTCCTACGAGCAGTACTTC. This translates into CASSQGRTRSSYEQYF.

This chain joins TRBV5-4 and TRBJ2-1, with a tentative D call TRBD1 (7 bases). Germline lookup yields CDR1 SGHNT and CDR2 YYREEE (reference sequence). CDR3 length equals 16 residues. Trimming cost V 3 bases and J 4 bases, with 17 bases left between them. The CDR3 sequence is CASSSKGASAYNEQFF. DNA of the CDR3: TGTGCCAGCAGCTCGAAGGGGGCTAGCGCTTACAATGAGCAGTTCTTC.

This chain uses TRBV29-1 with TRBJ2-2, with a possible D match to TRBD1 (5 bases). CDR1 is SQVTM and CDR2 is ANQGSEA in the germline V gene. CDR3 length: 13 amino acids. V lost 4 bases to trimming and J lost 5 bases, with 11 bases between them. CDR3 DNA: TGCAGCGTTGGGGCAGGGCTTACCGGGGAGCTGTTTTTT. This codes for CSVGAGLTGELFF.

The chain employs TRBV6-5 and TRBJ2-7, with TRBD1 matching 8 bases. The CDR3 sequence is 14 residues long. CDR1 is MNHEY and CDR2 is SVGAGI in the germline V gene. V lost 6 bases and J lost 2; bases outside the gene matches: 6. CDR3 amino acids: CASRDRGLTYEQYF. The CDR3 nucleotides read TGTGCCAGCAGAGACAGGGGACTTACCTACGAGCAGTACTTC.

This clone qualifies as medium-sized (0.01 to 0.1%). CDR3 sequence (DNA): TGTGCCAGTAGTCAGCAGCGGGAAAAGCAGTTCTTC. Its translation is CASSQQREKQFF. The chain links TRBV19 to TRBJ2-1; 7 bases line up with TRBD2. Germline V gene lookup returns CDR1 LNHDA and CDR2 SQIVND (reference sequence). This CDR3 has 12 amino acids. Germline trimming cut 5 bases from V and 11 bases from J; bases unmatched to any gene: 6.

The V call is TRBV19, the J call TRBJ2-5, with a tentative D call TRBD1 (5 bases). CDR1 LNHDA and CDR2 SQIVND come from the germline V gene (reference sequence). The CDR3 covers 11 residues. Trimming cost V 7 bases and J 3 bases, with 6 bases left between them. CDR3 bases: TGTGCCAGTACCAGGGAAGAGACCCAGTACTTC. This encodes CASTREETQYF. The complete variable domain, with remaining parts taken from reference TRBV19 and TRBJ2-5, reads DGGITQSPKYLFRKEGQNVTLSCEQNLNHDAMYWYRQDPGQGLRLIYYSQIVNDFQKGDIAEGYSVSREKKESFPLTVTSAQKNPTAFYLCASTREETQYFGPGTRLLVL.

The rearrangement uses TRBV7-6 and TRBJ2-1; 10 bases map to TRBD1. The trim removed 5 bases at V and 7 bases at J, leaving 8 bases unmatched. The CDR3 contains 15 residues. Germline V gene lookup returns CDR1 SGHVS and CDR2 FNYEAQ. The chain's CDR3 is CASSPPGQGQNEQFF. The DNA for the CDR3 is TGTGCCAGCAGCCCACCGGGACAGGGGCAGAATGAGCAGTTCTTC.

J is TRBJ1-6 and V is TRBV15; 7 bases agree with TRBD1. Germline V lookup: CDR1 LNHNV, CDR2 YYDKDF (reference sequence). The CDR3 consists of 15 residues. J gave up 4 bases and V 5 bases, and 5 bases lay outside the gene matches. CDR3 DNA: TGTGCCACCAGCGAACAGGGGAGGTATAATTCACCCCTCCACTTT. Translation: CATSEQGRYNSPLHF.

This clone was picked up one time. The CDR3 DNA sequence: TGTGCCAGCAGTTCCTACGCGGGGGCAGGCACTGAAGCTTTCTTT. It is translated as CASSSYAGAGTEAFF. The chain links TRBV28 to TRBJ1-1; D may be TRBD1 (6 bases). CDR3 size: 15 residues. Trimming cost V 4 bases and J 4 bases, with 16 bases left between them. In germline, CDR1 is MDHEN, CDR2 SYDVKM. Drawing the rest from reference TRBV28 and TRBJ1-1, the complete variable domain is DVKVTQSSRYLVKRTGEKVFLECVQDMDHENMFWYRQDPGLGLRLIYFSYDVKMKEKGDIPEGYSVSREKKERFSLILESASTNQTSMYLCASSSYAGAGTEAFFGQGTRLTVV.

In this sample, this clone turned up a few times. The rearrangement links TRBV29-1 to TRBJ1-1, with 10 bases that match TRBD1. Trimming cost V 5 bases and J 3 bases; bases outside gene matches: 3. The CDR3 contains 13 residues. Germline V lookup: CDR1 SQVTM, CDR2 ANQGSEA. The CDR3 coding sequence is TGCAGCGTTAGGACAGGGGGGGACACTGAAGCTTTCTTT. It yields the protein CSVRTGGDTEAFF.

About this clone: Within the sample, other DNA sequences also encode this same CDR3. This chain connects TRBV6-6 to TRBJ1-1; D is uncertain. The CDR3 runs 13 residues. Trimming left V 6 bases short and J 1 base short, with 9 bases between. From germline, CDR1 is MNHNY and CDR2 SVGAGI (reference sequence). DNA of the CDR3: TGTGCCAGCAGCAATACAGAGAACACTGAAGCTTTCTTT. Amino acids: CASSNTENTEAFF.

V is TRBV6-5 and J is TRBJ2-2; the D gene is possibly TRBD1 (6 bases). The CDR3 runs 16 residues. The germline V gene encodes CDR1 MNHEY and CDR2 SVGAGI. Trimming took off 2 bases at V and 2 bases at J, with 12 bases between the two ends. The CDR3 loop reads CASSYGGHANTGELFF. As DNA, the CDR3 is TGTGCCAGCAGTTACGGGGGCCACGCAAACACCGGGGAGCTGTTTTTT.

The gene calls are TRBV29-1 and TRBJ1-4, with D uncertain. CDR1 and CDR2 from the germline V gene are SQVTM and ANQGSEA. The CDR3 has 13 amino acids. V lost 4 bases and J 5 bases, leaving 11 bases between the germline ends. The CDR3 bases are TGCAGCGTTGCTAGAGCACCAAATGAAAAACTGTTTTTT. Protein: CSVARAPNEKLFF.

The CDR3 bases are TGCGCCAGCAGTTCCAGCTACGAGCAGTACTTC. Its translation: CASSSSYEQYF. The chain has TRBV10-2 and TRBJ2-7; D remains unclear. The V end was cut by 5 bases, the J end by 3 bases, with 5 bases between. The CDR3 is 11 amino acids. The germline gives CDR1 WSHSY, CDR2 SAAADI.

This clone was picked up one time. The chain is built from TRBV5-1 and TRBJ1-2; possibly TRBD1 for D (5 bases). With 1 base removed from V and 6 bases from J, the gap between germline ends came to 10 bases. This CDR3 comprises 13 residues. Germline V gives CDR1 SGHRS, CDR2 YFSETQ. For the CDR3, the DNA is TGCGCCAGCAGCTTGCTCGACAGTCATGGCTACACCTTC. It translates to CASSLLDSHGYTF. Complete variable domain (other parts from reference TRBV5-1 and TRBJ1-2): KAGVTQTPRYLIKTRGQQVTLSCSPISGHRSVSWYQQTPGQGLQFLFEYFSETQRNKGNFPGRFSGRQFSNSRSEMNVSTLELGDSALYLCASSLLDSHGYTFGSGTRLTVV.

As for this clone: Other DNA sequences from this sample encode an identical CDR3 as well. CDR3 loop: CSATTGGDTEAFF. The DNA for the CDR3 is TGCAGCGCAACGACAGGGGGCGACACTGAAGCTTTCTTT. V is TRBV29-1 and J is TRBJ1-1, with 10 bases fitting TRBD1. This CDR3 has 13 amino acids. V trimming: 7 bases; J trimming: 3 bases; junction bases outside the gene matches: 5. CDR1 SQVTM and CDR2 ANQGSEA come from the germline V gene. Full variable domain (outside the CDR3, taken from reference TRBV29-1 and TRBJ1-1): SAVISQKPSRDICQRGTSLTIQCQVDSQVTMMFWYRQQPGQSLTLIATANQGSEATYESGFVIDKFPISRPNLTFSTLTVSNMSPEDSSIYLCSATTGGDTEAFFGQGTRLTVV.

The gene calls are TRBV5-1 and TRBJ1-1; 11 bases line up with TRBD1. Germline assignment: CDR1 SGHRS and CDR2 YFSETQ. J was trimmed by 4 bases and V by 2 bases; bases with no gene match: 7. CDR3 size: 16 residues. CDR3 nucleotide sequence: TGCGCCAGCAGCTTAGGGACAGGGGGAAGTATCACTGAAGCTTTCTTT. Translated, it gives CASSLGTGGSITEAFF.

V and J are TRBV28 and TRBJ1-3; D may be TRBD1 (6 bases). This CDR3 spans 15 amino acids. Deletions cut 1 base from V and 4 bases from J, with 11 bases between. Germline CDR1 and CDR2: MDHEN and SYDVKM. In nucleotides, the CDR3 is TGTGCCAGCAGTTTATTGCCAGGGACAGGAAACACCATATATTTT. This gives the protein CASSLLPGTGNTIYF.

This clone was seen a few times. J is TRBJ1-2 and V is TRBV28, with 12 bases matching TRBD1. CDR3 length equals 15 residues. The ends lost 8 bases at V and 4 bases at J; junction bases unmatched: 8. The germline gives CDR1 MDHEN, CDR2 SYDVKM. The CDR3 here is CASSSGTGGAYGYTF. The CDR3 bases are TGTGCCAGCTCCTCCGGGACAGGGGGCGCCTATGGCTACACCTTC.

The J gene is TRBJ1-5, the V gene TRBV7-9, with D uncertain. Germline lookup yields CDR1 SEHNR and CDR2 FQNEAQ (reference sequence). CDR3 length equals 12 residues. Deletions cut 1 base from V and 5 bases from J, with 3 bases between. CDR3 sequence (DNA): TGTGCCAGCAGCTTAGACTATCAGCCCCAGCATTTT. It specifies CASSLDYQPQHF.